This TCR beta chain comes out of a study of blood T cells in healthy people across ages. Worth noting for this clonotype: Its antigen is not identified.

Each sample provided at least 6 micrograms of extracted total RNA. Study-wide results and caveats: Observed TCR beta diversity showed a strong correlation with the percentage of naive T cells as measured by flow cytometry.

Using a J-beta primer mix together with a sample-barcoded 5' primer, a second PCR was run for roughly 7 to 11 cycles. TCRdb independently ran MiXCR on the 5' RACE reads; one entry per CDR3 protein. The data hold about 780,000 distinct CDR3 sequences, with under 30% observed a single time. The CDR3 is made up of 18 amino acids. Per germline, CDR1 SEHNR and CDR2 FQNEAQ (reference sequence). V shed 5 bases and J shed 2 bases, with 25 bases lying between them. These records were also assigned to another study, of T cells of mothers and their children.

The sample comprised blood. This receptor was taken from a boy under 18 in good health. The gene calls are TRBV7-9 and TRBJ2-7; weak D call: TRBD1 (6 bases). The CDR3 region has the DNA TGTGCCAGCAGCAACCGGCGTGAGGCATACAGGGAAACCTACGAGCAGTACTTC. Translated, it gives CASSNRREAYRETYEQYF.